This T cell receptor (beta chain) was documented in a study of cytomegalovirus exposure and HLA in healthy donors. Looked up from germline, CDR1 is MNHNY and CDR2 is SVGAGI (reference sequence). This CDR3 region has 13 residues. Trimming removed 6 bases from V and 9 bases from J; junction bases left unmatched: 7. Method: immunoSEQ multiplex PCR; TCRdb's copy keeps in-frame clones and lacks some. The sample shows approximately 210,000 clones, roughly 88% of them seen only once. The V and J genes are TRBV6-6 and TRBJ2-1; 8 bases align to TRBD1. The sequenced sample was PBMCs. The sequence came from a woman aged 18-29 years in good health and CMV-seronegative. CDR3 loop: CASSQGQGSEQFF. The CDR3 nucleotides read TGTGCCAGCAGCCAAGGACAGGGCAGTGAGCAGTTCTTC.